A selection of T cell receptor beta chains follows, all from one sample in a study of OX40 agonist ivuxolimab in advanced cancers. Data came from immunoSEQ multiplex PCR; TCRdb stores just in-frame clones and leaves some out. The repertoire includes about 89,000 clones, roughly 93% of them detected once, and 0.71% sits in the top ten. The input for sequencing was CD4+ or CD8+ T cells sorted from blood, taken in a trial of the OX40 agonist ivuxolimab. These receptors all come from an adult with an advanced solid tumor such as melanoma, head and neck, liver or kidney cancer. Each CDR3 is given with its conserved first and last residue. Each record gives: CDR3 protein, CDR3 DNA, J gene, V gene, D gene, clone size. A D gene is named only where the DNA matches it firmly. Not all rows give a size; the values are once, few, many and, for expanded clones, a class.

CDR3: CAWSHSNEQFF
DNA: TGTGCCTGGAGTCATTCCAATGAGCAGTTCTTC
J: TRBJ2-1
V: TRBV30
D: .
size: .

CDR3: CASQLAGGPSTDTQYF
DNA: TGTGCCAGCCAACTAGCGGGGGGCCCCAGCACAGATACGCAGTATTTT
J: TRBJ2-3
V: TRBV11-2
D: TRBD2
size: .

CDR3: CASSLNWETQYF
DNA: TGCGCCAGCAGCTTAAACTGGGAGACCCAGTACTTC
J: TRBJ2-5
V: TRBV5-1
D: .
size: .

CDR3: CASSSLAGGHGEQYF
DNA: TGTGCCAGCAGCTCCCTAGCGGGGGGCCATGGGGAGCAGTACTTC
J: TRBJ2-7
V: TRBV9
D: TRBD2
size: .

CDR3: CASSLSHYSSSGGAYEQYF
DNA: TGTGCCAGCAGCTTATCCCACTACAGTTCTAGCGGGGGGGCCTACGAGCAGTACTTC
J: TRBJ2-7
V: TRBV7-6
D: TRBD2
size: .

CDR3: CASSVGPAGNEQFF
DNA: TGTGCCAGCAGCGTAGGACCGGCTGGGAATGAGCAGTTCTTC
J: TRBJ2-1
V: TRBV9
D: .
size: .

CDR3: CASSRGAGETQYF
DNA: TGTGCCAGCAGTCGGGGCGCCGGGGAGACCCAGTACTTC
J: TRBJ2-5
V: TRBV7-9
D: .
size: once

CDR3: CAISESLQVNYGYTF
DNA: TGTGCCATCAGTGAGTCCTTACAGGTTAACTATGGCTACACCTTC
J: TRBJ1-2
V: TRBV10-3
D: .
size: once

CDR3: CASSVAPASGSEQFF
DNA: TGTGCCAGCAGCGTAGCCCCTGCGAGTGGGAGTGAGCAGTTCTTC
J: TRBJ2-1
V: TRBV9
D: .
size: .

CDR3: CASSSRGTGYGYTF
DNA: TGTGCCAGCAGTTCCCGCGGGACAGGGTATGGCTACACCTTC
J: TRBJ1-2
V: TRBV7-9
D: TRBD1
size: .

CDR3: CASSLSRDASRLINEQFF
DNA: TGTGCCAGCTCCCTTAGCCGGGACGCCAGTCGATTAATCAATGAGCAGTTCTTC
J: TRBJ2-1
V: TRBV18
D: .
size: .

CDR3: CASSLQENTEAFF
DNA: TGCGCCAGCAGCTTACAGGAGAACACTGAAGCTTTCTTT
J: TRBJ1-1
V: TRBV5-1
D: .
size: .

CDR3: CASRRTVDGYTF
DNA: TGTGCCAGCAGGCGGACAGTGGATGGCTACACCTTC
J: TRBJ1-2
V: TRBV6-6
D: .
size: .

CDR3: CASTSRPPNEQFF
DNA: TGCGCCAGCACCTCCAGACCGCCCAATGAGCAGTTCTTC
J: TRBJ2-1
V: TRBV5-1
D: .
size: .

CDR3: CASSYGWGEPTGELFF
DNA: TGTGCCAGCAGTTACGGGTGGGGGGAACCCACCGGGGAGCTGTTTTTT
J: TRBJ2-2
V: TRBV6-5
D: .
size: .

CDR3: CASSLVKGSRVDTGELFF
DNA: TGTGCCAGCAGCTTAGTTAAAGGTAGCAGGGTGGACACCGGGGAGCTGTTTTTT
J: TRBJ2-2
V: TRBV11-2
D: .
size: .

CDR3: CASSLPGGPDTQYF
DNA: TGTGCCAGCAGTTTACCGGGGGGGCCGGATACGCAGTATTTT
J: TRBJ2-3
V: TRBV28
D: TRBD2
size: .

CDR3: CATLTDQPQHF
DNA: TGTGCCACCCTGACCGATCAGCCCCAGCATTTT
J: TRBJ1-5
V: TRBV27
D: .
size: once

CDR3: CASSTGTSGRAGELFF
DNA: TGTGCCAGTAGTACCGGGACTAGCGGGAGGGCCGGGGAGCTGTTTTTT
J: TRBJ2-2
V: TRBV19
D: TRBD2
size: .

CDR3: CASSRIAESTDTQYF
DNA: TGTGCCAGCAGCAGAATAGCGGAAAGCACAGATACGCAGTATTTT
J: TRBJ2-3
V: TRBV7-9
D: .
size: .

CDR3: CASSEGGGDRGLPYEQYF
DNA: TGTGCCAGCAGTGAAGGAGGGGGGGACAGGGGCCTACCCTACGAGCAGTACTTC
J: TRBJ2-7
V: TRBV6-4
D: TRBD1
size: .

CDR3: CASMGLAVYNEQFF
DNA: TGTGCCAGCATGGGGCTAGCGGTCTACAATGAGCAGTTCTTC
J: TRBJ2-1
V: TRBV11-2
D: TRBD2
size: .

CDR3: CASRGAGELDEQFF
DNA: TGTGCCAGCCGTGGGGCAGGGGAATTGGATGAGCAGTTCTTC
J: TRBJ2-1
V: TRBV6-6
D: .
size: .

CDR3: CASSSQSYEQYF
DNA: TGTGCCAGCAGTAGTCAGAGCTACGAGCAGTACTTC
J: TRBJ2-7
V: TRBV2
D: .
size: .

CDR3: CASSPRQFLNEKLFF
DNA: TGTGCCAGCAGCCCCCGACAGTTCCTTAATGAAAAACTGTTTTTT
J: TRBJ1-4
V: TRBV7-2
D: .
size: once

CDR3: CASSLVGFPARCPEAFF
DNA: TGTGCCAGCAGCTTAGTCGGGTTCCCCGCTCGGTGCCCTGAAGCTTTCTTT
J: TRBJ1-1
V: TRBV11-3
D: .
size: .

CDR3: CASSPSGSSYEQYF
DNA: TGTGCCAGTAGTCCTAGCGGGTCTTCCTACGAGCAGTACTTC
J: TRBJ2-7
V: TRBV19
D: TRBD2
size: .

CDR3: CASSLEGTPTDTQYF
DNA: TGCGCCAGCAGCTTAGAGGGGACCCCCACAGATACGCAGTATTTT
J: TRBJ2-3
V: TRBV5-1
D: .
size: .

CDR3: CASSYSGGRGEQFF
DNA: TGTGCCAGCAGTTACTCTGGGGGGCGGGGTGAGCAGTTCTTC
J: TRBJ2-1
V: TRBV6-6
D: .
size: .

CDR3: CASSPTSTIPYGYTF
DNA: TGTGCCAGCAGCCCCACTTCGACAATCCCTTATGGCTACACCTTC
J: TRBJ1-2
V: TRBV5-6
D: .
size: .

CDR3: CASSILLGQGNTEAFF
DNA: TGTGCCAGTAGTATCCTTTTAGGACAGGGGAACACTGAAGCTTTCTTT
J: TRBJ1-1
V: TRBV19
D: TRBD1
size: few

CDR3: CASSFAGGTGELFF
DNA: TGTGCCAGCAGTTTCGCAGGGGGAACCGGGGAGCTGTTTTTT
J: TRBJ2-2
V: TRBV6-5
D: TRBD1
size: .

CDR3: CASSLKQGGETQYF
DNA: TGTGCCAGCAGCTTGAAACAGGGAGGGGAGACCCAGTACTTC
J: TRBJ2-5
V: TRBV5-4
D: .
size: once

CDR3: CASSPIGGTGTDTQYF
DNA: TGTGCCAGCAGCCCCATAGGGGGCACGGGCACAGATACGCAGTATTTT
J: TRBJ2-3
V: TRBV7-2
D: TRBD1
size: .

CDR3: CASSPRGAGLSYEQYF
DNA: TGTGCCAGCAGTCCTCGCGGGGCGGGACTAAGCTACGAGCAGTACTTC
J: TRBJ2-7
V: TRBV27
D: TRBD2
size: .

CDR3: CASSVAGTDTQYF
DNA: TGTGCCAGCAGCGTAGCGGGGACAGATACGCAGTATTTT
J: TRBJ2-3
V: TRBV9
D: .
size: .

CDR3: CASSLVLGKNYEQYF
DNA: TGTGCCAGCAGCTTAGTTCTGGGAAAGAACTACGAGCAGTACTTC
J: TRBJ2-7
V: TRBV11-2
D: .
size: .

CDR3: CASSYRDQNEQYF
DNA: TGTGCCAGCAGTTATAGGGACCAGAACGAGCAGTACTTC
J: TRBJ2-7
V: TRBV6-9
D: .
size: .

CDR3: CASSPPTPAVANEKLFF
DNA: TGTGCCAGCTCACCACCGACACCGGCGGTGGCTAATGAAAAACTGTTTTTT
J: TRBJ1-4
V: TRBV18
D: .
size: .